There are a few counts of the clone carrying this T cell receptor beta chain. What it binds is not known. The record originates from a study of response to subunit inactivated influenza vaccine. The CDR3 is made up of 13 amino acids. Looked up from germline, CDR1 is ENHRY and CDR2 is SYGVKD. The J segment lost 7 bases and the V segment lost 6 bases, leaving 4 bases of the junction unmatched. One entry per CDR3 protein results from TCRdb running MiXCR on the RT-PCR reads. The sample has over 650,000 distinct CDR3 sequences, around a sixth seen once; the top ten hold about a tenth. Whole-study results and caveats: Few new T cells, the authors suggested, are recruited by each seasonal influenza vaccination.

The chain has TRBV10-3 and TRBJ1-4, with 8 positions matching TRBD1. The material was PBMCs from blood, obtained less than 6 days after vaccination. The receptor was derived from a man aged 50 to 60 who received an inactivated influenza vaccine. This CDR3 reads CAIRPGGSEKLFF. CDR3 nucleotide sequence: TGTGCCATCAGGCCAGGGGGCAGTGAAAAACTGTTTTTT.